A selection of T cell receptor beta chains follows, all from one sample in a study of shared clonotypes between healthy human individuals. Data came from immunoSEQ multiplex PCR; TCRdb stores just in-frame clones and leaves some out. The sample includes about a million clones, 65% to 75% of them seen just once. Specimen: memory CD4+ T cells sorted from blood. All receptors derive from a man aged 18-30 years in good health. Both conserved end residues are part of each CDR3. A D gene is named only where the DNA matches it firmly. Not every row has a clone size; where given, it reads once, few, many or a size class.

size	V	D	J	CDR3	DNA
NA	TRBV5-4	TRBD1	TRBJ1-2	CASSPGSRGQGYGYTF	TGTGCCAGCAGCCCGGGGTCAAGGGGGCAGGGCTATGGCTACACCTTC
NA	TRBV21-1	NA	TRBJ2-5	CASSKCDRGSDLSETQYF	TGTGCCAGCAGCAAGTGTGACAGGGGGTCTGATCTATCAGAGACCCAGTACTTC
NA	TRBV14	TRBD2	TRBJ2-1	CASSQYSGGPNEQFF	TGTGCCAGCAGCCAATACTCGGGAGGGCCCAATGAGCAGTTCTTC
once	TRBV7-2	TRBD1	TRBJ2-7	CASRLPGTGVEQYF	TGTGCCAGCAGACTACCCGGGACAGGAGTAGAGCAGTACTTC
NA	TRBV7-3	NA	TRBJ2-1	CASSISGPWDEQFF	TGTGCCAGCAGTATAAGTGGCCCCTGGGATGAGCAGTTCTTC
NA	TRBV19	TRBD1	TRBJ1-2	CASSRGLTGVRYGYTF	TGTGCCAGTAGTAGGGGACTGACAGGGGTTCGCTATGGCTACACCTTC
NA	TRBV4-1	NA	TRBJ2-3	CASSRYRTNTDTQYF	TGCGCCAGCAGCCGATACCGGACAAACACAGATACGCAGTATTTT
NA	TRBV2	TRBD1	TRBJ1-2	CASSGQGGAYGYTF	TGTGCCAGCAGTGGACAGGGTGGGGCCTATGGCTACACCTTC
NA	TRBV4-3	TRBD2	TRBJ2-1	CASSQEASGRKANRPNEQFF	TGCGCCAGCAGCCAAGAGGCAAGCGGGAGAAAAGCCAATCGCCCCAATGAGCAGTTCTTC
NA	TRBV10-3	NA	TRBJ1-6	CAIAPAGENSPLHF	TGTGCCATCGCCCCGGCGGGGGAAAATTCACCCCTCCACTTT
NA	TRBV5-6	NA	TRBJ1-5	CASSVGLSGLSQPQHF	TGTGCCAGCAGCGTTGGATTGAGTGGGCTCAGTCAGCCCCAGCATTTT
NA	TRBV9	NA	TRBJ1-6	CASSGDFNSPLHF	TGTGCCAGCAGCGGGGACTTTAATTCACCCCTCCACTTT
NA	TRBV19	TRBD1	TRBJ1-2	CASRSTGTGVGYTF	TGTGCCAGTAGGTCTACCGGGACAGGGGTTGGCTACACCTTC
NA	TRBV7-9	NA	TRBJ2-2	CASSLGLSESAGELFF	TGTGCCAGCAGCTTAGGGTTGTCAGAAAGCGCCGGGGAGCTGTTTTTT
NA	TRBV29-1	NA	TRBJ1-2	CSVEDPRVSGYTF	TGCAGCGTTGAAGATCCTAGGGTCTCTGGCTACACCTTC
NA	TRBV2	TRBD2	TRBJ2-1	CASKYGSGGYNEQFF	TGTGCCAGCAAGTATGGTAGCGGGGGGTACAATGAGCAGTTCTTC
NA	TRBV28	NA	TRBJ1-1	CASSPLRTVKDTEAFF	TGTGCCAGCAGTCCCCTACGGACAGTAAAGGACACTGAAGCTTTCTTT
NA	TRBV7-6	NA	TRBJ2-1	CASSPAVSRNNEQFF	TGTGCCAGCAGCCCCGCAGTCTCTAGGAACAATGAGCAGTTCTTC
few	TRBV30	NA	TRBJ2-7	CARDGPGHYEQYF	TGTGCTCGGGATGGGCCAGGGCACTACGAGCAGTACTTC
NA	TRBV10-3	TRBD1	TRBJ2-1	CAISESDRLSSYNEQFF	TGTGCCATCAGTGAGTCGGACAGGCTTAGCTCCTACAATGAGCAGTTCTTC
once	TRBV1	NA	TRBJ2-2	CTSSQEEGLAVTNTGELFF	TGCACCAGCAGCCAAGAAGAGGGACTAGCGGTAACGAACACCGGGGAGCTGTTTTTT
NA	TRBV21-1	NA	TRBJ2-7	CASSNNSGQPEGLSYEQYF	TGTGCCAGCAGCAATAATAGCGGGCAACCCGAAGGCCTCTCCTACGAGCAGTACTTC
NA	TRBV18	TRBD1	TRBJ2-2	CASSPRPGQGADTGELFF	TGTGCCAGCTCACCACGCCCGGGACAGGGGGCCGACACCGGGGAGCTGTTTTTT
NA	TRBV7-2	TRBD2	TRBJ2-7	CASSSRGGTYEQYF	TGTGCCAGCAGCTCCCGGGGGGGGACCTACGAGCAGTACTTC
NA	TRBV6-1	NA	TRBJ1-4	CASRRLLEKLFF	TGTGCCAGCAGGCGTCTACTGGAAAAACTGTTTTTT
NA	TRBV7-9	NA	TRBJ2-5	CASSLLPLEEQYF	TGTGCCAGCAGCCTCCTCCCTCTAGAGGAGCAGTACTTC
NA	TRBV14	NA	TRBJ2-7	CASSQVYGSPITYEQYF	TGTGCCAGCAGCCAAGTGTACGGTTCCCCGATTACCTACGAGCAGTACTTC
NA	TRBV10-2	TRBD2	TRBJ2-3	CASSESRGLAGTDTQYF	TGCGCCAGCAGTGAGTCGAGGGGACTAGCGGGGACGGATACGCAGTATTTT
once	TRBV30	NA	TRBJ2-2	CAWMYPGTNTGELFF	TGTGCCTGGATGTACCCCGGCACGAACACCGGGGAGCTGTTTTTT
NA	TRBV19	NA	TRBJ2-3	CASSIGTGTTQDTQYF	TGTGCCAGTAGTATAGGGACCGGGACAACCCAGGATACGCAGTATTTT
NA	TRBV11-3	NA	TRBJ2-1	CASSLDAASGGMVQFF	TGTGCCAGCAGCTTAGATGCGGCTAGTGGAGGGATGGTACAGTTCTTC
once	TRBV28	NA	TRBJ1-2	CASSFLSGIYGYTF	TGTGCCAGCAGTTTTCTATCCGGGATCTATGGCTACACCTTC
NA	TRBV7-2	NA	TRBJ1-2	CASSLDAIHSAYGYTF	TGTGCCAGCAGCTTAGATGCTATCCACAGCGCCTATGGCTACACCTTC
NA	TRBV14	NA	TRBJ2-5	CASRPTGTQETQYF	TGTGCCAGCAGACCGACAGGGACTCAAGAGACCCAGTACTTC
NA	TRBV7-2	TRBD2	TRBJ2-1	CASRITGGWDNEQFF	TGTGCCAGCAGGATAACGGGGGGATGGGACAATGAGCAGTTCTTC
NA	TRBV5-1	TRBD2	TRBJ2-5	CASRLRTSGGSETQYF	TGCGCCAGCCGACTTAGGACTAGCGGGGGGTCAGAGACCCAGTACTTC
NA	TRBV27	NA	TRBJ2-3	CASSSGLTDTQYF	TGTGCCAGCAGTTCGGGACTTACAGATACGCAGTATTTT
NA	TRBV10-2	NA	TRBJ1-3	CASSESWGRSGNTIYF	TGCGCCAGCAGTGAGTCTTGGGGAAGGTCTGGAAACACCATATATTTT
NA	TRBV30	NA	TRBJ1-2	CAWSLLRGDGYTF	TGTGCCTGGAGTTTGCTGAGGGGCGACGGCTACACCTTC
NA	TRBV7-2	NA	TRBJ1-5	CASSLGLAGHDQPQHF	TGTGCCAGCAGCTTAGGCCTGGCAGGGCATGATCAGCCCCAGCATTTT
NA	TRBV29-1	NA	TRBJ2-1	CSVEGGGLRSDEQFF	TGCAGCGTTGAGGGAGGGGGACTAAGGAGCGATGAGCAGTTCTTC
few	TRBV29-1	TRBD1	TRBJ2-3	CSVETGVKTDTQYF	TGCAGCGTTGAAACAGGGGTCAAAACAGATACGCAGTATTTT
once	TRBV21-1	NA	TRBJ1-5	CASSKAEGLYSNQPQHF	TGTGCCAGCAGCAAAGCGGAAGGGCTGTATAGCAATCAGCCCCAGCATTTT
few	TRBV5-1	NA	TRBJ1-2	CASSPDGGNYGYTF	TGCGCCAGCAGCCCAGACGGGGGGAACTATGGCTACACCTTC
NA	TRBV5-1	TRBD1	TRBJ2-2	CASSRTGQGPGELFF	TGCGCCAGCAGCCGGACGGGACAGGGTCCCGGGGAGCTGTTTTTT
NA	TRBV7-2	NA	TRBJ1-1	CASSIRPQANTEAFF	TGTGCCAGCAGCATTCGGCCCCAGGCGAACACTGAAGCTTTCTTT
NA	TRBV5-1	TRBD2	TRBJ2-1	CASTLAGFYNEQFF	TGCGCCAGCACCCTAGCGGGATTTTACAATGAGCAGTTCTTC
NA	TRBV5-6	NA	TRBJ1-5	CASSFTRTVSNQPQHF	TGTGCCAGCAGTTTTACCCGGACAGTTAGCAATCAGCCCCAGCATTTT
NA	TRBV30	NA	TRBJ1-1	CAWGESNTEAFF	TGTGCCTGGGGGGAATCGAACACTGAAGCTTTCTTT
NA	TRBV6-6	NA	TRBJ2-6	CASRGTSGANVLTF	TGTGCCAGCAGGGGTACCTCTGGGGCCAACGTCCTGACTTTC
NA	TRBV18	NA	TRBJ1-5	CASSPTAGGTQPQHF	TGTGCCAGCTCACCAACTGCCGGGGGCACTCAGCCCCAGCATTTT
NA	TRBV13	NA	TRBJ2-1	CASSPTGWGSSYNEQFF	TGTGCCAGCAGCCCCACAGGGTGGGGAAGCTCCTACAATGAGCAGTTCTTC